The 32 T cell receptor beta chains listed next were all sequenced from one sample in a study of identifying expanded T cells in peripheral blood. Sequencing was performed with immunoSEQ multiplex PCR; in TCRdb, only in-frame clones are kept and a portion is missing. The repertoire holds approximately 80,000 clones, with almost 85% as singletons. The sample taken for sequencing was blood. The receptors derive from a person aged 18 to 75 in good health.

This clone was seen a few times. This chain joins TRBV7-9 and TRBJ1-1; TRBD1 aligns across 9 bases. The V gene end was trimmed by 5 bases and the J gene end by 3 bases; junction bases not matched to a gene: 4. The CDR3 runs 14 residues. The germline gives CDR1 SEHNR, CDR2 FQNEAQ (reference sequence). The CDR3 loop is CASSLRTGDTEAFF. CDR3 in DNA: TGTGCCAGCAGCCTCCGGACAGGGGACACTGAAGCTTTCTTT.

J is TRBJ2-7 and V is TRBV6-6; TRBD1 aligns across 7 bases. This CDR3 contains 13 residues. The trim removed 7 bases at V and 3 bases at J, leaving 6 bases unmatched. Germline V gives CDR1 MNHNY, CDR2 SVGAGI (reference sequence). CDR3 DNA sequence: TGTGCCAGCACGAAAACAGGGGTCTACGAGCAGTACTTC. It codes for CASTKTGVYEQYF.

V gene TRBV5-1 combines with J gene TRBJ2-3; the D call may be TRBD1 or TRBD2 (5 bases each). The CDR3 runs to 16 residues. The V gene's germline CDR1 is SGHRS and CDR2 YFSETQ. V gave up 0 bases and J gave up 0 bases, with 11 bases separating them. DNA of the CDR3: TGCGCCAGCAGCTTGGAGGGGCGGACTAGCACAGATACGCAGTATTTT. Translated: CASSLEGRTSTDTQYF. Based on the CDR3 plus reference TRBV5-1 and TRBJ2-3, the full variable domain is KAGVTQTPRYLIKTRGQQVTLSCSPISGHRSVSWYQQTPGQGLQFLFEYFSETQRNKGNFPGRFSGRQFSNSRSEMNVSTLELGDSALYLCASSLEGRTSTDTQYFGPGTRLTVL.

The chain recombines TRBV6-5 with TRBJ2-7; a possible D gene is TRBD2 (6 bases). CDR3 length: 14 amino acids. From germline, CDR1 is MNHEY and CDR2 SVGAGI. Trimming took off 6 bases at V and 3 bases at J, with 15 bases between the two ends. CDR3 amino acids: CASSLNREFYEQYF. In DNA form, the CDR3 reads TGTGCCAGCAGCCTGAACCGGGAGTTCTACGAGCAGTACTTC.

This clone was found a few times. This chain joins TRBV7-6 and TRBJ2-7; possibly TRBD1 for D (5 bases). The V end lost 5 bases, the J end lost 5 bases, and 22 bases lay between the germline ends. Germline CDR1 SGHVS, CDR2 FNYEAQ. CDR3 length: 16 residues. Here the CDR3 reads CASSAGLGAALDEQYF. CDR3 DNA: TGTGCCAGCAGCGCCGGGCTAGGGGCGGCCCTGGACGAGCAGTACTTC.

This clone occurred once. This chain links TRBV11-3 with TRBJ2-2; D call uncertain. Germline values: CDR1 SGHNT, CDR2 YENEEA. V shed 4 bases and J shed 4 bases, with 19 bases lying between them. CDR3 length: 17 amino acids. The CDR3 DNA follows: TGTGCCAGCAGCTCTCAAAGCCCGCCTCGAGGCACCGGGGAGCTGTTTTTT. Translating gives CASSSQSPPRGTGELFF.

The table lists this clone with a few counts. The J gene is TRBJ2-7, the V gene TRBV10-3; 8 bases line up with TRBD1. Trimming at V came to 6 bases and at J to 9 bases, leaving 7 bases not matched to a gene. CDR1 ENHRY and CDR2 SYGVKD come from the germline V gene. This CDR3 is 12 amino acids long. Here the CDR3 reads CAIRGTGPGQYF. The DNA of the CDR3 is TGTGCCATCAGAGGGACAGGCCCAGGGCAGTACTTC.

The V call is TRBV7-6, the J call TRBJ2-5; D not certain. The CDR3 loop spans 15 amino acids. In germline, CDR1 is SGHVS, CDR2 FNYEAQ. V lost 1 base and J lost 6, with 15 bases in between. The CDR3 DNA reads TGTGCCAGCAGCTTAGAGGGTCGATATGGACAGACCCAGTACTTC. Translating it yields CASSLEGRYGQTQYF.

The gene calls are TRBV7-9 and TRBJ2-7; 8 bases match TRBD1. The germline CDR1 and CDR2 sequences are SEHNR and FQNEAQ (reference sequence). V trimming: 4 bases; J trimming: 4 bases; junction bases outside the gene matches: 9. This CDR3 is built from 15 residues. The CDR3 protein is CASSSRGGTGYEQYF. CDR3 sequence (DNA): TGTGCCAGCAGCTCACGCGGTGGGACAGGATACGAGCAGTACTTC. The variable domain in full, completed from reference TRBV7-9 and TRBJ2-7, reads DTGVSQNPRHKITKRGQNVTFRCDPISEHNRLYWYRQTLGQGPEFLTYFQNEAQLEKSRLLSDRFSAERPKGSFSTLEIQRTEQGDSAMYLCASSSRGGTGYEQYFGPGTRLTVT.

The chain links TRBV6-4 to TRBJ1-2, with 9 bases lining up with TRBD1. The trim removed 5 bases at V and 9 bases at J, leaving 13 bases unmatched. The V gene's germline CDR1 is MRHNA and CDR2 SNTAGT. This CDR3 region has 15 residues. CDR3 DNA: TGTGCCAGCAGTCCGGACAGGGGATCCCCTATCAGCTACACCTTC. Translated: CASSPDRGSPISYTF.

The CDR3 region is CATKDRGNPEDYGYTF. In nucleotides, the CDR3 is TGTGCCACTAAGGACAGGGGCAACCCGGAGGACTATGGCTACACCTTC. V and J are TRBV19 and TRBJ1-2, with 9 bases lining up with TRBD1. The CDR3 length is 16 residues. The junction had 15 bases not matched to a gene; V was cut back by 10 bases and J by 3 bases. The germline V gene encodes CDR1 LNHDA and CDR2 SQIVND (reference sequence).

The chain recombines TRBV15 with TRBJ2-7; a weak D match, TRBD1 (6 bases). There are 14 residues in the CDR3. V lost 2 bases to trimming and J lost 6 bases, with 14 bases between them. Germline V lookup: CDR1 LNHNV, CDR2 YYDKDF (reference sequence). CDR3 sequence (DNA): TGTGCCACCAGCAGATCGGGACAAGGAGGCGAGCAGTACTTC. This gives the protein CATSRSGQGGEQYF.

This chain uses TRBV5-8 with TRBJ2-1, with D unresolved. There are 17 residues in the CDR3. CDR1 and CDR2 from the germline V gene are SGHTS and YDEGEE. The V gene lost 4 bases and the J gene lost 6 bases, with 23 bases spanning the gap. The CDR3 DNA reads as TGTGCCAGCAGCCGACCGCATAAATTTATAGCTAGCAATGAGCAGTTCTTC. Its protein product is CASSRPHKFIASNEQFF.

The V gene is TRBV6-1, the J gene TRBJ2-7; tentative D call: TRBD1 (6 bases). This CDR3 contains 14 residues. Germline V gene data show CDR1 as MNHNS and CDR2 as SASEGT. Trimming took off 6 bases at V and 4 bases at J, with 16 bases between the two ends. The DNA of the CDR3 is TGTGCCAGCAGCCCCGGGACACCTCGATACGAGCAGTACTTC. This translates into CASSPGTPRYEQYF.

The chain combines TRBV18 with TRBJ2-2; D is unresolved. V was pared by 2 bases and J by 1 base, with 8 bases between. This CDR3 has 15 amino acids. The germline V gene has CDR1 KGHSH and CDR2 LQKENI. CDR3 region: CASSPRVLNTGELFF. The CDR3, as DNA: TGTGCCAGCTCACCAAGGGTACTGAACACCGGGGAGCTGTTTTTT.

The DNA for the CDR3 is TGTGCCAGCAGCGTAACGCGTCCCCAAGAGACCCAGTACTTC. Its translation is CASSVTRPQETQYF. V is TRBV9 and J is TRBJ2-5; D is unresolved. Per the germline V gene, CDR1 is SGDLS and CDR2 is YYNGEE. The CDR3 has 14 amino acids. V was pared by 1 base and J by 1 base, with 8 bases between.

This clone showed up just once. The chain links TRBV10-3 to TRBJ1-3, with D tentatively TRBD1 (6 bases). V gave up 4 bases and J gave up 2 bases, with 12 bases separating them. From germline, CDR1 is ENHRY and CDR2 SYGVKD. The CDR3 loop spans 15 amino acids. This CDR3 reads CAISVGQLTGNTIYF. The CDR3 DNA reads as TGTGCCATCAGTGTAGGACAGCTGACTGGAAACACCATATATTTT.

V and J are TRBV7-6 and TRBJ1-1, with TRBD1 identical over 9 bases. CDR1 SGHVS and CDR2 FNYEAQ come from the germline V gene. The junction had 4 bases not matched to a gene; V was cut back by 5 bases and J by 0 bases. This CDR3 is built from 15 residues. The CDR3 DNA sequence: TGTGCCAGCAGCGATAACAGGGGGCTGAACACTGAAGCTTTCTTT. Amino acids: CASSDNRGLNTEAFF.

The gene calls are TRBV4-3 and TRBJ1-2; D gene uncertain. The CDR3 contains 16 residues. Trimming removed 0 bases at V and 4 bases at J, with 15 bases between. Germline V gene sequence: CDR1 LGHNA, CDR2 YSLEER. Here the CDR3 DNA reads TGCGCCAGCAGCCAAGATAGTTTCGGGGAGATCTATGGCTACACCTTC. Its translation is CASSQDSFGEIYGYTF.

The chain combines TRBV5-1 with TRBJ2-7; 12 bases agree with TRBD1. Germline CDR1 reads SGHRS; CDR2 reads YFSETQ. This CDR3 region has 17 residues. V lost 4 bases to trimming and J lost 4 bases; unmatched junction nucleotides: 12. CDR3 region: CASSDGTGGGLRYEQYF. CDR3 bases: TGCGCCAGCAGCGATGGGACAGGGGGCGGTCTGAGGTACGAGCAGTACTTC.

This clone was found once. The rearrangement links TRBV7-8 to TRBJ2-3, with a tentative D call TRBD2 (6 bases). The V gene lost 6 bases and the J gene lost 4 bases, with 17 bases spanning the gap. The CDR3 has 15 amino acids. The germline V gene has CDR1 SGHVS and CDR2 FQNEAQ. CDR3 bases: TGTGCCAGCAGAAAAGCCCGGGGGAGTCCAGATACGCAGTATTTT. It translates to CASRKARGSPDTQYF.

The chain has TRBV7-8 and TRBJ2-6; tentative D call: TRBD1 (6 bases). Germline CDR1 is SGHVS and CDR2 is FQNEAQ. The CDR3 contains 15 residues. V was shortened by 1 base and J by 4 bases, with 8 bases between the two germline ends. The CDR3 protein is CASSLDRAGANVLTF. The CDR3 DNA sequence: TGTGCCAGCAGCTTAGACAGGGCCGGGGCCAACGTCCTGACTTTC.

The chain recombines TRBV20-1 with TRBJ2-5, with D possibly TRBD1 on 6 matching bases. The CDR3 loop spans 11 amino acids. CDR1 and CDR2 (germline): DFQATT, SNEGSKA (reference sequence). V was clipped by 6 bases and J by 1 base, with 6 bases between them. In nucleotides, the CDR3 is TGCAGTGCCAGGGGCCAAGAGACCCAGTACTTC. Translation gives CSARGQETQYF.

This rearrangement joins TRBV29-1 to TRBJ1-1, with 7 bases identical to TRBD1. Germline V gives CDR1 SQVTM, CDR2 ANQGSEA. The V gene end was trimmed by 3 bases and the J gene end by 4 bases; junction bases not matched to a gene: 5. The CDR3 is 13 amino acids. This CDR3 is CSVERQGGTEAFF. The CDR3 DNA sequence: TGCAGCGTTGAGAGACAGGGTGGCACTGAAGCTTTCTTT.

The chain couples TRBV5-4 to TRBJ1-2; TRBD1 agrees at 8 bases. The germline V gene has CDR1 SGHNT and CDR2 YYREEE (reference sequence). The CDR3 runs 15 residues. Germline trimming cut 0 bases from V and 4 bases from J; bases unmatched to any gene: 5. Written as DNA, the CDR3 is TGTGCCAGCAGCTTGGGGCAGGGGGCTCCCTATGGCTACACCTTC. Translating it yields CASSLGQGAPYGYTF.

The gene calls are TRBV28 and TRBJ2-6, with D perhaps assigned TRBD1 or TRBD2 (5 bases each). The CDR3 totals 14 residues. The germline CDR1 and CDR2 sequences are MDHEN and SYDVKM. Between the trimmed V and J ends, which lost 3 bases and 4 bases, there was a span of 7 bases. The CDR3 loop is CASSFGTGANVLTF. CDR3 nucleotide sequence: TGTGCCAGCAGTTTCGGGACCGGGGCCAACGTCCTGACTTTC.

This clone occurred once. The V and J genes are TRBV30 and TRBJ2-3; perhaps TRBD1 as D (6 bases). This CDR3 is 17 amino acids long. In germline, CDR1 is GTSNPN, CDR2 SVGIG (reference sequence). V was shortened by 3 bases and J by 0 bases, with 19 bases between the two germline ends. The DNA for the CDR3 is TGTGCCTGGAGGGCCCCCCGGGACAATCCTAGCACAGATACGCAGTATTTT. Residues: CAWRAPRDNPSTDTQYF.

J is TRBJ1-1 and V is TRBV6-5, with a tentative D call TRBD1 (6 bases). The CDR3 runs to 16 residues. Trimming took off 4 bases at V and 2 bases at J, with 17 bases between the two ends. From germline, CDR1 is MNHEY and CDR2 SVGAGI. CDR3: CASSSAGGAGNTEAFF. Here the CDR3 DNA reads TGTGCCAGCAGTTCGGCGGGGGGGGCGGGAAACACTGAAGCTTTCTTT.

Concerning this clone: The germline gene is not matched at one end of the junction; a read error may be the cause. The sample carries other DNA sequences with the same CDR3. The CDR3 protein is CASSRQGIGELFF. In nucleotides, the CDR3 is TGTGCTAGCAGTCGACAGGGGATCGGGGAGCTGTTTTTT. V is TRBV7-7 and J is TRBJ2-2, with 8 bases that match TRBD1. This CDR3 contains 13 residues. Germline lookup yields CDR1 SSHAT and CDR2 FNYEAQ (reference sequence).

The V call is TRBV29-1, the J call TRBJ2-3; D remains ambiguous. V gave up 1 base and J gave up 1 base, with 9 bases separating them. Germline-derived CDR1 and CDR2 are SQVTM and ANQGSEA. The length of the CDR3 is 14 residues. The CDR3 loop reads CSVEVTSGTDTQYF. DNA of the CDR3: TGCAGCGTTGAAGTAACAAGCGGCACAGATACGCAGTATTTT.

This chain uses TRBV6-5 with TRBJ1-1; 9 nucleotides align to TRBD1. Germline V gives CDR1 MNHEY, CDR2 SVGAGI. CDR3 size: 16 residues. Losses at the gene ends were 2 bases for V and 6 bases for J; bases not matched to a gene: 10. The CDR3, as DNA: TGTGCCAGCAGTTACACCACCCGGGACAGGGATCCTGAAGCTTTCTTT. Translating gives CASSYTTRDRDPEAFF.

The chain couples TRBV2 to TRBJ1-5; D might be TRBD1 (5 bases). Deletions cut 4 bases from V and 5 bases from J, with 15 bases between. Germline V CDR1 and CDR2: SNHLY, FYNNEI. The CDR3 has 15 residues. DNA for the CDR3: TGTGCCAGCAGTGGTCGCAGGGAGGAGGATCAGCCCCAGCATTTT. Protein sequence: CASSGRREEDQPQHF.